Each of the 19 T cell receptor beta chains below was sequenced from the same sample in a study of cytomegalovirus exposure and HLA in healthy donors. The PCR was carried out with 60 Vbeta primers and 13 Jbeta primers. The data were produced by immunoSEQ multiplex PCR, yet TCRdb's version contains in-frame clones alone and is incomplete. The ten most abundant clones cover under 2% of a sample with 150,000 or so clones. The sequenced material came from PBMCs. The receptors stem from a woman between 50 and 59 years old in good health and CMV-seronegative.

The chain has TRBV4-1 and TRBJ2-5; TRBD2 is a possible D gene (6 bases). The germline gives CDR1 MGHRA, CDR2 YSYEKL. The length of the CDR3 is 16 residues. V lost 1 base and J 1 base, leaving 13 bases between the germline ends. The CDR3 loop is CASSQVPGVGQETQYF. The CDR3 DNA sequence: TGCGCCAGCAGCCAAGTACCGGGGGTTGGCCAAGAGACCCAGTACTTC.

The chain combines TRBV9 with TRBJ1-1; TRBD1 matches at 7 bases. J lost 2 bases, V lost 3 bases, and 4 bases had no gene match. The CDR3 sequence is 14 residues long. Germline loops: CDR1 SGDLS, CDR2 YYNGEE. The chain's CDR3 is CASSERGRNTEAFF. As DNA, the CDR3 is TGTGCCAGCAGCGAGAGGGGGCGTAACACTGAAGCTTTCTTT.

The CDR3 sequence: CASSLPGTGELFF. The CDR3 region has the DNA TGTGCCAGCAGCCTCCCGGGGACCGGGGAGCTGTTTTTT. The chain recombines TRBV5-6 with TRBJ2-2, with TRBD2 as a possible D gene (5 bases). V dropped 4 bases and J dropped 5 bases, with 9 bases sitting between them. This CDR3 contains 13 residues. The germline gives CDR1 SGHDT, CDR2 YYEEEE. Drawing the rest from reference TRBV5-6 and TRBJ2-2, the complete variable domain is DAGVTQSPTHLIKTRGQQVTLRCSPKSGHDTVSWYQQALGQGPQFIFQYYEEEERQRGNFPDRFSGHQFPNYSSELNVNALLLGDSALYLCASSLPGTGELFFGEGSRLTVL.

The CDR3: CASSLRTGYESNQPQHF. CDR3 sequence (DNA): TGTGCCAGCAGCTTAAGGACAGGATACGAAAGCAATCAGCCCCAGCATTTT. J is TRBJ1-5 and V is TRBV13; the match to TRBD1 covers 7 bases. CDR1 is PRHDT, CDR2 FYEKMQ, per germline (reference sequence). The CDR3 runs 17 residues. The J segment lost 1 base and the V segment lost 2 bases, leaving 8 bases of the junction unmatched.

The chain links TRBV28 to TRBJ1-5, with 7 nucleotides matching TRBD1. The CDR3 covers 15 residues. Per the germline V gene, CDR1 is MDHEN and CDR2 is SYDVKM. Trimming at V came to 6 bases and at J to 4 bases, leaving 9 bases not matched to a gene. The CDR3 loop is CASSPAFRGNQPQHF. DNA for the CDR3: TGTGCCAGCAGCCCGGCCTTCAGGGGGAATCAGCCCCAGCATTTT.

The chain links TRBV19 to TRBJ1-1; D is ambiguous. Per the germline V gene, CDR1 is LNHDA and CDR2 is SQIVND (reference sequence). The CDR3 is 12 residues long. V lost 3 bases and J 6 bases, leaving 8 bases between the germline ends. The CDR3 loop is CASSIPRAEAFF. The CDR3, as DNA: TGTGCCAGTAGTATCCCCCGGGCTGAAGCTTTCTTT.

V is TRBV5-1 and J is TRBJ1-3, with D possibly matching TRBD1 (6 bases). CDR1 SGHRS and CDR2 YFSETQ come from the germline V gene. V was cut by 4 bases and J by 1 base, with 12 bases left in between. The CDR3 length is 15 residues. CDR3 nucleotides: TGCGCCAGCAGCCCCACAGGGTTTTCTGGAAACACCATATATTTT. Its protein product is CASSPTGFSGNTIYF. Looking up the rest from reference TRBV5-1 and TRBJ1-3 gives the full variable domain: KAGVTQTPRYLIKTRGQQVTLSCSPISGHRSVSWYQQTPGQGLQFLFEYFSETQRNKGNFPGRFSGRQFSNSRSEMNVSTLELGDSALYLCASSPTGFSGNTIYFGEGSWLTVV.

The chain uses TRBV7-9 and TRBJ1-6; D is possibly TRBD1 (5 bases). CDR3 length equals 18 residues. Trimming took off 1 base at V and 2 bases at J, with 15 bases between the two ends. The V gene's germline CDR1 is SEHNR and CDR2 FQNEAQ (reference sequence). For the CDR3, the DNA is TGTGCCAGCAGCTTAGTAAGGGGCAGCGGGCCCTATAATTCACCCCTCCACTTT. This sequence encodes CASSLVRGSGPYNSPLHF.

CDR3 sequence reads: CASSFGGRGPTDTQYF. CDR3 in DNA: TGTGCCAGCAGCTTTGGCGGGCGGGGTCCCACAGATACGCAGTATTTT. This chain connects TRBV11-3 to TRBJ2-3, with D possibly being TRBD2 (6 bases). Germline V CDR1 and CDR2: SGHNT, YENEEA. Trimming pared 3 bases from V and 2 bases from J, leaving 15 bases between. This CDR3 is built from 16 residues.

The gene calls are TRBV28 and TRBJ1-4, with 9 bases identical to TRBD1. This CDR3 comprises 15 residues. Germline V gene sequence: CDR1 MDHEN, CDR2 SYDVKM. Trimming removed 3 bases from V and 6 bases from J; junction bases left unmatched: 5. CDR3 sequence: CASSLTGGRDEKLFF. CDR3 nucleotides: TGTGCCAGCAGTTTGACAGGGGGGCGTGATGAAAAACTGTTTTTT.

The chain links TRBV4-1 to TRBJ1-1, with D unresolved. Trimming left V 5 bases short and J 6 bases short, with 16 bases between. This CDR3 is 14 amino acids long. Germline V gene sequence: CDR1 MGHRA, CDR2 YSYEKL. CDR3 sequence: CASSFQARRAEAFF. The DNA of the CDR3 is TGCGCCAGCAGCTTCCAGGCCAGGCGGGCTGAAGCTTTCTTT.

The chain joins TRBV13 to TRBJ1-1; TRBD1 agrees at 9 bases. Losses at the gene ends were 0 bases for V and 5 bases for J; bases not matched to a gene: 4. The CDR3 has 15 amino acids. The germline V gene has CDR1 PRHDT and CDR2 FYEKMQ (reference sequence). The CDR3 loop is CASSLGTGGATEAFF. As DNA, the CDR3 is TGTGCCAGCAGCTTAGGAACAGGGGGCGCGACTGAAGCTTTCTTT.

The rearrangement joins TRBV27 to TRBJ2-7; 7 bases are shared with TRBD1. The CDR3 contains 14 residues. V trimming: 3 bases; J trimming: 4 bases; junction bases outside the gene matches: 6. CDR1 and CDR2 from the germline V gene are MNHEY and SMNVEV (reference sequence). For the CDR3, the DNA is TGTGCCAGCAGTTTGATAGGGGGCGGGTACGAGCAGTACTTC. Amino acid sequence: CASSLIGGGYEQYF.

V usage is TRBV14 and J usage is TRBJ2-7, with D perhaps matching TRBD1 (6 bases). This CDR3 spans 13 amino acids. Trimming took 8 bases from V and 2 from J, leaving 13 bases between them. Germline assignment: CDR1 SGHDN and CDR2 FVKESK. The CDR3 loop reads CASRRDTTYEQYF. Written as DNA, the CDR3 is TGTGCCAGCCGAAGGGACACAACCTACGAGCAGTACTTC.

J is TRBJ2-2 and V is TRBV11-2; no firm D call. Germline CDR1 SGHAT, CDR2 FQNNGV. V lost 1 base, J lost 4 bases, and 7 bases lay in between. The CDR3 has 14 residues. The CDR3 DNA reads as TGTGCCAGCAGCTTAGCCCGAGGCACCGGGGAGCTGTTTTTT. As protein: CASSLARGTGELFF.

CDR3: CASSQLGRGPDTQYF. CDR3 DNA sequence: TGCGCCAGCAGCCAACTGGGTCGGGGTCCAGATACGCAGTATTTT. The chain recombines TRBV4-1 with TRBJ2-3; D possibly corresponds to TRBD2 (5 bases). The CDR3 is 15 amino acids. Germline values: CDR1 MGHRA, CDR2 YSYEKL. Trimming left V 2 bases short and J 4 bases short, with 13 bases between.

The CDR3 nucleotides read TGCAGCGTAAGAGGGACAGGGTCCTACAATGAGCAGTTCTTC. Its protein is CSVRGTGSYNEQFF. The rearrangement uses TRBV29-1 and TRBJ2-1, with TRBD1 matching over 9 bases. Trimming cost V 6 bases and J 1 base; bases outside gene matches: 4. Germline CDR1 reads SQVTM; CDR2 reads ANQGSEA. There are 14 residues in the CDR3.

The J gene is TRBJ2-7, the V gene TRBV4-1, with a weak D call TRBD2 (6 bases). CDR3 length: 15 amino acids. V was shortened by 0 bases and J by 2 bases, with 11 bases between the two germline ends. Per the germline V gene, CDR1 is MGHRA and CDR2 is YSYEKL. Here the CDR3 DNA reads TGCGCCAGCAGCCAAGATCGGGGGTCCCCCTACGAGCAGTACTTC. Protein sequence: CASSQDRGSPYEQYF.

The rearrangement joins TRBV7-9 to TRBJ1-1, with D possibly matching TRBD1 (5 bases). Germline V lookup: CDR1 SEHNR, CDR2 FQNEAQ (reference sequence). The CDR3 covers 15 residues. The germline V and J ends were trimmed by 8 bases and 0 bases, with 16 bases remaining between them. The CDR3 nucleotides read TGTGCCAGCCAACGGGGGAGGGCAGTGAACACTGAAGCTTTCTTT. Residues: CASQRGRAVNTEAFF. The whole variable domain, filled in from reference TRBV7-9 and TRBJ1-1, reads DTGVSQNPRHKITKRGQNVTFRCDPISEHNRLYWYRQTLGQGPEFLTYFQNEAQLEKSRLLSDRFSAERPKGSFSTLEIQRTEQGDSAMYLCASQRGRAVNTEAFFGQGTRLTVV.